The 27 T cell receptor beta chains presented below share a single source sample, sequenced in a study of T cells in Graves' hyperthyroidism and ophthalmopathy. Template material for amplifying TCR beta CDR3 regions consisted of RNA transcripts. A first-round RT-PCR of the TCR CDR3 used the HTBI primer set. TCRdb re-analysed the multiplex PCR reads in MiXCR, keeping a single row per CDR3 protein. This table has hundreds of thousands of distinct CDR3 sequences, 15% to 20% appearing once. Sequenced material: blood. The receptors here all came from a man aged 35 to 55 with Graves' ophthalmopathy.

This clonotype came up many times. The chain uses TRBV2 and TRBJ1-5; D perhaps matches TRBD1 (6 bases). The CDR3 runs to 16 residues. V was trimmed by 3 bases and J by 7 bases, leaving 19 bases between them. From germline, CDR1 is SNHLY and CDR2 FYNNEI. The CDR3 spells CASSEGGREVRQPQHF. The CDR3 DNA is TGTGCCAGCAGTGAGGGGGGGCGGGAGGTTAGACAGCCCCAGCATTTT.

This clonotype has a handful of counts. The rearrangement uses TRBV2 and TRBJ2-5, with D uncertain. This CDR3 has 13 residues. Per germline, CDR1 SNHLY and CDR2 FYNNEI. V lost 5 bases to trimming and J lost 4 bases, with 11 bases between them. CDR3 in DNA: TGTGCCAGCAGTCGACTGCCGGGAGAGACCCAGTACTTC. It codes for CASSRLPGETQYF.

This clonotype was observed a few times. The chain is built from TRBV19 and TRBJ1-5; TRBD1 matches at 9 bases. The CDR3 is 17 amino acids. From germline, CDR1 is LNHDA and CDR2 SQIVND (reference sequence). Unmatched junction bases numbered 10, after V lost 7 bases and J lost 0 bases. The CDR3 here is CASKRGQGTYSNQPQHF. The DNA for the CDR3 is TGTGCCAGTAAACGCGGACAGGGGACTTATAGCAATCAGCCCCAGCATTTT.

This clonotype has ten or more counts. The chain recombines TRBV5-1 with TRBJ2-7; 11 nucleotides align to TRBD1. The CDR3 is 15 residues long. Trimming removed 4 bases from V and 4 bases from J; junction bases left unmatched: 7. Germline assignment: CDR1 SGHRS and CDR2 YFSETQ. In DNA form, the CDR3 reads TGCGCCAGCAGCGCCGGGACAGGGGGGTCGTACGAGCAGTACTTC. Its protein is CASSAGTGGSYEQYF.

The rearrangement uses TRBV19 and TRBJ1-5, with 8 bases fitting TRBD1. With 6 bases clipped from V and 8 bases from J, the junction kept 9 bases outside the gene matches. Germline CDR1 is LNHDA and CDR2 is SQIVND (reference sequence). The CDR3 covers 14 residues. This CDR3 is CASRLDRDGEPQHF. The CDR3 DNA is TGTGCCAGTAGACTGGACAGGGACGGGGAGCCCCAGCATTTT.

The table lists this clonotype with many counts. The rearrangement uses TRBV28 and TRBJ1-3; no reliable D call. Germline lookup yields CDR1 MDHEN and CDR2 SYDVKM. The CDR3 spans 17 residues. V was pared by 6 bases and J by 1 base, with 19 bases between. For the CDR3, the DNA is TGTGCCAGCAGCCCAATTAGCGGAGTTTGGTCTGGAAACACCATATATTTT. Residues: CASSPISGVWSGNTIYF.

This clonotype was observed at least ten times. This sequence joins TRBV28 and TRBJ2-7, with D tentatively TRBD1 (6 bases). Trimming left V 9 bases short and J 4 bases short, with 16 bases between. Germline CDR1 MDHEN, CDR2 SYDVKM. This CDR3 is 13 amino acids long. The CDR3 sequence: CASTGTTGYEQYF. For the CDR3, the DNA is TGTGCCAGTACCGGGACAACTGGTTACGAGCAGTACTTC.

This clonotype was counted a few times. The chain couples TRBV20-1 to TRBJ2-1; possibly TRBD1 for D (5 bases). Germline-derived CDR1 and CDR2 are DFQATT and SNEGSKA (reference sequence). This CDR3 region has 13 residues. The V and J ends lost 5 bases and 6 bases respectively, with 14 bases between them. The chain's CDR3 is CSALRVLGNEQFF. DNA for the CDR3: TGCAGTGCTCTCAGGGTGTTGGGCAATGAGCAGTTCTTC.

This clonotype has at least ten counts. J is TRBJ2-1 and V is TRBV18, with 11 bases fitting TRBD2. The V gene end was trimmed by 0 bases and the J gene end by 6 bases; junction bases not matched to a gene: 4. Germline CDR1 KGHSH, CDR2 LQKENI. CDR3 length: 16 amino acids. The DNA for the CDR3 is TGTGCCAGCTCACCACCTAGCGGGAGGGCCTCCAATGAGCAGTTCTTC. Translated: CASSPPSGRASNEQFF. The full variable domain, its missing parts supplied by reference TRBV18 and TRBJ2-1, is NAGVMQNPRHLVRRRGQEARLRCSPMKGHSHVYWYRQLPEEGLKFMVYLQKENIIDESGMPKERFSAEFPKEGPSILRIQQVVRGDSAAYFCASSPPSGRASNEQFFGPGTRLTVL.

This rearrangement joins TRBV30 to TRBJ2-7, with 9 bases identical to TRBD1. There are 15 residues in the CDR3. Unmatched junction bases numbered 4, after V lost 1 base and J lost 0 bases. Germline CDR1 GTSNPN, CDR2 SVGIG (reference sequence). The CDR3 DNA sequence: TGTGCCTGGAGTGGTGGACAGGGGAGCTCCTACGAGCAGTACTTC. Its translation: CAWSGGQGSSYEQYF.

The sample holds a few counts of this clonotype. This chain uses TRBV19 with TRBJ1-2; D is uncertain. The germline CDR1 and CDR2 sequences are LNHDA and SQIVND (reference sequence). Trimming cost V 9 bases and J 4 bases, with 9 bases left between them. This CDR3 spans 11 amino acids. CDR3 in amino acids: CASHLGYGYTF. The DNA for the CDR3 is TGTGCCAGCCACCTTGGCTATGGCTACACCTTC.

J is TRBJ2-1 and V is TRBV7-2; 15 bases fit TRBD2. This CDR3 spans 17 amino acids. The V and J ends lost 5 bases and 7 bases, in that order; junction bases with no gene match: 9. Germline CDR1 reads SGHTA; CDR2 reads FQGNSA. The CDR3 bases are TGTGCCAGCAGCACCGGACTAGCGGGGGGGGTACGGAATGAGCAGTTCTTC. Translated: CASSTGLAGGVRNEQFF.

This clonotype was observed many times. The chain carries TRBV18 and TRBJ2-1; either TRBD1 or TRBD2 may fit D (6 bases each). The CDR3 runs to 17 residues. Trimming took off 1 base at V and 0 bases at J, with 13 bases between the two ends. Germline CDR1 reads KGHSH; CDR2 reads LQKENI. CDR3 loop: CASSPLFTGASYNEQFF. In DNA form, the CDR3 reads TGTGCCAGCTCACCACTATTTACGGGGGCCTCCTACAATGAGCAGTTCTTC.

This clonotype was counted many times. The chain joins TRBV18 to TRBJ1-2; 12 bases match TRBD1. Germline V gives CDR1 KGHSH, CDR2 LQKENI. This CDR3 contains 16 residues. V dropped 2 bases and J dropped 5; count of bases not matched to a gene: 6. CDR3 region: CASSPGTGGVMYGYTF. CDR3 DNA sequence: TGTGCCAGCTCACCAGGGACAGGGGGCGTGATGTATGGCTACACCTTC.

A few counts support this clonotype. The V call is TRBV19, the J call TRBJ2-4; D not certain. Germline CDR1 LNHDA, CDR2 SQIVND (reference sequence). Trimming cost V 2 bases and J 9 bases, with 20 bases left between them. The CDR3 is made up of 16 amino acids. The CDR3 protein is CASSIPRTRVEVIQYF. DNA of the CDR3: TGTGCCAGTAGTATACCCCGGACCCGCGTAGAGGTCATTCAGTACTTC.

This clonotype has a count of ten or more. The chain combines TRBV6-1 with TRBJ1-1; D uncertain. Germline CDR1 is MNHNS and CDR2 is SASEGT. V lost 4 bases and J lost 0, with 6 bases in between. The CDR3 has 13 amino acids. For the CDR3, the DNA is TGTGCCAGCAGTGGGCGGGTGAACACTGAAGCTTTCTTT. Translating gives CASSGRVNTEAFF.

This clonotype showed up many times. The chain carries TRBV10-2 and TRBJ2-5, with D possibly TRBD2 on 5 matching bases. CDR1 is WSHSY and CDR2 is SAAADI in the germline V gene. Trimming took 4 bases from V and 3 from J, leaving 15 bases between them. The CDR3 runs to 15 residues. CDR3 DNA sequence: TGCGCCAGCAGTGGGCCAATGGGAGTTAAAGAGACCCAGTACTTC. Protein: CASSGPMGVKETQYF.

This clonotype was recorded a few times. The CDR3: CASSLSVGQNTGELFF. The CDR3 DNA follows: TGCGCCAGCAGCCTTTCGGTTGGACAGAACACCGGGGAGCTGTTTTTT. The chain uses TRBV5-1 and TRBJ2-2; maybe TRBD1 (5 bases). Looked up from germline, CDR1 is SGHRS and CDR2 is YFSETQ. Trimming left V 4 bases short and J 1 base short, with 14 bases between. The CDR3 covers 16 residues.

V usage is TRBV7-9 and J usage is TRBJ1-5; no firm D call. Germline CDR1 SEHNR, CDR2 FQNEAQ (reference sequence). CDR3 length: 15 amino acids. Trimming took off 1 base at V and 9 bases at J, with 16 bases between the two ends. The CDR3 DNA follows: TGTGCCAGCAGCTTAGACGGTACAGCCTCAGGGCCCCAGCATTTT. Amino acids: CASSLDGTASGPQHF.

This chain links TRBV20-1 with TRBJ2-1; 9 bases agree with TRBD1. V shed 0 bases and J 7 bases; nucleotides not matched to a gene: 19. Germline V lookup: CDR1 DFQATT, CDR2 SNEGSKA (reference sequence). This CDR3 has 19 amino acids. The CDR3 sequence: CSAREGQGKTLALGNEQFF. The CDR3 DNA reads as TGCAGTGCTAGAGAGGGACAGGGAAAAACCCTAGCTTTAGGAAATGAGCAGTTCTTC.

This clonotype was observed a few times. The gene calls are TRBV14 and TRBJ2-5; D not resolved. The CDR3 has 14 amino acids. V was clipped by 1 base and J by 0 bases, with 6 bases between them. Looked up from germline, CDR1 is SGHDN and CDR2 is FVKESK. CDR3 region: CASSQGMYQETQYF. CDR3 sequence (DNA): TGTGCCAGCAGCCAAGGGATGTACCAAGAGACCCAGTACTTC. Full variable domain (missing parts from reference TRBV14 and TRBJ2-5): EAGVTQFPSHSVIEKGQTVTLRCDPISGHDNLYWYRRVMGKEIKFLLHFVKESKQDESGMPNNRFLAERTGGTYSTLKVQPAELEDSGVYFCASSQGMYQETQYFGPGTRLLVL.

This clonotype was found many times. The chain has TRBV30 and TRBJ1-4, with 7 positions matching TRBD1. Germline V gene lookup returns CDR1 GTSNPN and CDR2 SVGIG (reference sequence). Trimming cost V 2 bases and J 3 bases; bases outside gene matches: 3. The CDR3 is 14 residues long. The DNA for the CDR3 is TGTGCCTGGAGTAGGCAGGGGGCTAATGAAAAACTGTTTTTT. It translates to CAWSRQGANEKLFF. The full variable domain, its missing parts supplied by reference TRBV30 and TRBJ1-4, is SQTIHQWPATLVQPVGSPLSLECTVEGTSNPNLYWYRQAAGRGLQLLFYSVGIGQISSEVPQNLSASRPQDRQFILSSKKLLLSDSGFYLCAWSRQGANEKLFFGSGTQLSVL.

Note on this clonotype: Relative to the germline gene, one junction end is altered; a read error may explain this. The DNA for the CDR3 is TGCAGTGCTCGGACTAGCGGGGGTGGGGATACGCAGTGTTTT. Translated, it gives CSARTSGGGDTQCF. The chain links TRBV20-1 to TRBJ2-3; 13 bases match TRBD2. Germline lookup yields CDR1 DFQATT and CDR2 SNEGSKA (reference sequence). This CDR3 region has 14 residues.

This clonotype was observed a few times. The genes are TRBV11-2 and TRBJ2-2; D is tentatively TRBD1 or TRBD2 (6 bases each). The CDR3 runs to 15 residues. The V gene lost 2 bases and the J gene lost 1 base, with 8 bases spanning the gap. Germline V CDR1 and CDR2: SGHAT, FQNNGV. CDR3 DNA sequence: TGTGCCAGCAGCTTAAGGGGGGTGAACACCGGGGAGCTGTTTTTT. Its protein is CASSLRGVNTGELFF.

The sample holds many counts of this clonotype. CDR3 DNA: TGTGCCAGCAGCCAAGTTGTGAAGGATTACCAAGAGACCCAGTACTTC. Amino acids: CASSQVVKDYQETQYF. The chain uses TRBV3-1 and TRBJ2-5; D remains ambiguous. Germline V lookup: CDR1 LGHDT, CDR2 YNNKEL (reference sequence). The CDR3 has 16 amino acids. V was shortened by 1 base and J by 0 bases, with 12 bases between the two germline ends.

The chain carries TRBV7-8 and TRBJ1-1; D gene uncertain. CDR1 and CDR2 (germline): SGHVS, FQNEAQ. This CDR3 spans 14 amino acids. Trimming shortened V by 0 bases and J by 1 base, and 6 bases separated the two germline ends. CDR3 DNA: TGTGCCAGCAGCTTAGCGGCGCAGAACACTGAAGCTTTCTTT. Translated, it gives CASSLAAQNTEAFF.

The chain is built from TRBV20-1 and TRBJ2-5; perhaps D is TRBD1 or TRBD2 (5 bases each). V lost 6 bases, J lost 4 bases, and 9 bases lay in between. Germline V gives CDR1 DFQATT, CDR2 SNEGSKA (reference sequence). The CDR3 covers 11 residues. CDR3 in DNA: TGCAGTGCCAAGAGGGGAGAGACCCAGTACTTC. This codes for CSAKRGETQYF.